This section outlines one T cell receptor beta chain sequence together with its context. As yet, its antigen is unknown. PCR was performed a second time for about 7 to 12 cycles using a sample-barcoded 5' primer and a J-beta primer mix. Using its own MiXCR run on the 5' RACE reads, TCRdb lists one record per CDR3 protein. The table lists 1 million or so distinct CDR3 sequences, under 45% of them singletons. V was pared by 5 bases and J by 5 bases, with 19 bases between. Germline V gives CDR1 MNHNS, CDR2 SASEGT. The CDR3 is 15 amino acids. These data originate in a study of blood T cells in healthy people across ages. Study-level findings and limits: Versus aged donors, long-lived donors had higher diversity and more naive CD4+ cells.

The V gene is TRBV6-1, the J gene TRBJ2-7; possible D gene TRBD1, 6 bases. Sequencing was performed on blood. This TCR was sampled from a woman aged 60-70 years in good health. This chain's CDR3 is CASSPQGPLAHEQYF. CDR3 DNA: TGTGCCAGCAGTCCACAGGGTCCCCTGGCCCACGAGCAGTACTTC.